The 7 T cell receptor beta chains below all came from one sample that was sequenced in a study of T cells in narcolepsy. Assay: immunoSEQ multiplex PCR; the TCRdb copy retains only in-frame clones and omits some. The profile shows tens of thousands of clones, approximately 85% of them singletons. What was sequenced was memory (CD45RA-) CD4+ T cells from blood. Receptors were obtained from a human donor in good health.

V usage is TRBV7-9 and J usage is TRBJ1-1; no firm D call. The V gene lost 3 bases and the J gene lost 1 base, with 3 bases spanning the gap. Germline values: CDR1 SEHNR, CDR2 FQNEAQ (reference sequence). The CDR3 is 12 residues long. For the CDR3, the DNA is TGTGCCAGCAGCTTCAGGAACACTGAAGCTTTCTTT. Residues: CASSFRNTEAFF.

This chain links TRBV11-2 with TRBJ1-2; 7 nucleotides align to TRBD1. The length of the CDR3 is 15 residues. The V segment lost 1 base and the J segment 5 bases; nucleotides outside the gene matches: 7. CDR1 SGHAT and CDR2 FQNNGV come from the germline V gene. The chain's CDR3 is CASSLGPGQIYGYTF. CDR3 sequence (DNA): TGTGCCAGCAGCTTAGGCCCGGGACAGATATATGGCTACACCTTC.

The chain uses TRBV11-2 and TRBJ1-2, with no clear D. V was trimmed by 5 bases and J by 4 bases, leaving 11 bases between them. Germline CDR1 SGHAT, CDR2 FQNNGV. This CDR3 comprises 13 residues. The CDR3 nucleotides are TGTGCCAGCAGCGTCCCAGGATTCTATGGCTACACCTTC. This encodes CASSVPGFYGYTF. The full variable domain, rest sourced from reference TRBV11-2 and TRBJ1-2, is EAGVAQSPRYKIIEKRQSVAFWCNPISGHATLYWYQQILGQGPKLLIQFQNNGVVDDSQLPKDRFSAERLKGVDSTLKIQPAKLEDSAVYLCASSVPGFYGYTFGSGTRLTVV.

This chain links TRBV4-1 with TRBJ2-1, with TRBD2 identical over 11 bases. V trimming: 1 base; J trimming: 9 bases; junction bases outside the gene matches: 2. The CDR3 spans 14 residues. CDR1 MGHRA and CDR2 YSYEKL come from the germline V gene. The CDR3 spells CASSQVGTSGEQFF. CDR3 nucleotide sequence: TGCGCCAGCAGCCAAGTTGGGACTAGCGGTGAGCAGTTCTTC.

This chain joins TRBV6-6 and TRBJ2-5; TRBD1 matches at 7 bases. The V gene end was trimmed by 6 bases and the J gene end by 1 base; junction bases not matched to a gene: 2. Germline CDR1 reads MNHNY; CDR2 reads SVGAGI (reference sequence). This CDR3 contains 13 residues. The CDR3 region has the DNA TGTGCCAGCAGGGGGGACAGCCAAGAGACCCAGTACTTC. The encoded protein is CASRGDSQETQYF.

The chain links TRBV7-2 to TRBJ2-3, with D perhaps matching TRBD2 (5 bases). The length of the CDR3 is 15 residues. CDR1 and CDR2 from the germline V gene are SGHTA and FQGNSA. Trimming took off 1 base at V and 5 bases at J, with 13 bases between the two ends. The CDR3 protein is CASSLVQSGIDTQYF. The CDR3 DNA reads as TGTGCCAGCAGCTTAGTGCAGTCGGGGATAGATACGCAGTATTTT.

The rearrangement joins TRBV9 to TRBJ2-4; the match to TRBD2 covers 7 bases. The CDR3 runs to 15 residues. After removal of 0 bases from V and 6 bases from J, the junction contained 6 bases not matched to a gene. In germline, CDR1 is SGDLS, CDR2 YYNGEE. The DNA for the CDR3 is TGTGCCAGCAGCGTAGGGGCGGGAGTGGGAAACATTCAGTACTTC. The encoded protein is CASSVGAGVGNIQYF.